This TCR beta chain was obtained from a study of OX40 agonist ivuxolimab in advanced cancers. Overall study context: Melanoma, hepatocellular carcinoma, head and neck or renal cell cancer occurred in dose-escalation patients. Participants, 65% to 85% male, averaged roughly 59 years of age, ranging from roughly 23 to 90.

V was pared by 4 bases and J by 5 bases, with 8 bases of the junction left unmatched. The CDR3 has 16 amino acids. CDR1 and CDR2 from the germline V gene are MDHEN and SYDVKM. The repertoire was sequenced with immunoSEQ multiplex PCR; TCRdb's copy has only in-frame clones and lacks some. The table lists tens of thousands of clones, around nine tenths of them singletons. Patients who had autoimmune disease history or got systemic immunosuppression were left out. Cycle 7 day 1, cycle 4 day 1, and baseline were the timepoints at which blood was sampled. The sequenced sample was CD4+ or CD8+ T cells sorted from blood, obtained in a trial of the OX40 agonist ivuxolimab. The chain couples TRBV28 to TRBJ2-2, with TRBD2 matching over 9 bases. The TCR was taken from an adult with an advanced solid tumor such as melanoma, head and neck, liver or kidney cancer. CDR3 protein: CASSSTGLAITGELFF. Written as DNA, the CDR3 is TGTGCCAGCAGTTCCACGGGACTAGCTATTACCGGGGAGCTGTTTTTT.